This T cell receptor (beta chain) originates from a study of T cell responses to AZD1222 COVID-19 vaccine. Looking at the study overall: Pooling was applied to second doses at about 4 or about 12 weeks.

A remark on this clone: The antigen is unknown.

V lost 3 bases to trimming and J lost 7 bases, with 12 bases between them. This CDR3 is 14 amino acids long. From germline, CDR1 is SEHNR and CDR2 FQNEAQ (reference sequence). General study results and limits: Clonal diversity was possibly underestimated, and the donors were mostly white British, with more females.

Measured with immunoSEQ multiplex PCR; TCRdb has only the in-frame clones, and not every one. This sample has some 120,000 clones, with approximately 88% found just once. The sequence was collected from an adult in good health. The genes are TRBV7-9 and TRBJ1-4; D might be TRBD1 (6 bases). Sequencing used peripheral blood, obtained on day 0 of AZD1222 vaccination. CDR3 nucleotide sequence: TGTGCCAGCAGCTTTAAACAGGGCCGTGAAAAACTGTTTTTT. It yields the protein CASSFKQGREKLFF.